This T cell receptor beta chain was recovered during a study of blood T cell repertoires in COVID-19. The overall study: There were acute and convalescent COVID-19 samples, and they came from the United States, Italy and Spain. The analysed material was cDNA or gDNA that came from T cells, B-cell-depleted T cells, or PBMCs.

Under the authors' procedure: Cell counts per sample came from amplifying reference gene primers. Profiled with immunoSEQ multiplex PCR; TCRdb holds only in-frame clones, not every one. The D gene and trimming were derived from the DNA, and the V and J assignments and clone size from that table. The sample includes about 140,000 clones, about 86% of them seen just once. The V gene lost 2 bases and the J gene lost 1 base, with 11 bases spanning the gap. CDR1 is SEHNR and CDR2 is FQNEAQ in the germline V gene (reference sequence). This CDR3 has 15 amino acids. This chain uses TRBV7-9 with TRBJ1-1; tentatively, D is TRBD1 (5 bases). Sequenced material: peripheral blood. This sequence originates from a woman aged 45-59 years with active or convalescent COVID-19. CDR3 amino acids: CASSLKAGPNTEAFF. The CDR3 DNA reads as TGTGCCAGCAGCTTAAAGGCAGGGCCGAACACTGAAGCTTTCTTT.